The 9 T cell receptor beta chains below were found in one sample sequenced in a study of T cell responses to AZD1222 COVID-19 vaccine. Profiling relied on immunoSEQ multiplex PCR, and the TCRdb table lists in-frame clones only, not all of them. The sample contains some 200,000 clones, just over 90% of which appear only once. The sequencing used peripheral blood, collected on day 0 of AZD1222 vaccination. These receptors were collected from an adult in good health.

The V gene is TRBV4-1, the J gene TRBJ2-7, with D hard to call. Germline V gene lookup returns CDR1 MGHRA and CDR2 YSYEKL. Trimming cost V 4 bases and J 6 bases, with 19 bases left between them. This CDR3 region has 15 residues. This chain's CDR3 is CASSPLVLVGVEQYF. CDR3 nucleotide sequence: TGCGCCAGCAGCCCTCTTGTTTTAGTAGGTGTCGAGCAGTACTTC.

DNA for the CDR3: TGTGCCAGCAGCCCCGGGACAACGAGCGCCTACGAGCAGTACTTC. This gives the protein CASSPGTTSAYEQYF. The chain carries TRBV9 and TRBJ2-7, with D maybe TRBD1 (6 bases). With 4 bases removed from V and 2 bases from J, the gap between germline ends came to 16 bases. Germline V gives CDR1 SGDLS, CDR2 YYNGEE. This CDR3 comprises 15 residues.

J is TRBJ2-7 and V is TRBV11-2; no clear D gene. V was clipped by 3 bases and J by 2 bases, with 8 bases between them. Germline-derived CDR1 and CDR2 are SGHAT and FQNNGV. The CDR3 has 13 amino acids. This CDR3 is CASSFSPTYEQYF. In nucleotides, the CDR3 is TGTGCCAGCAGCTTCTCCCCCACCTACGAGCAGTACTTC.

The rearrangement links TRBV5-1 to TRBJ2-1; tentative D call: TRBD2 (7 bases). Per germline, CDR1 SGHRS and CDR2 YFSETQ. V gave up 1 base and J gave up 12 bases, with 17 bases separating them. This CDR3 has 14 residues. Here the CDR3 DNA reads TGCGCCAGCAGCTTGTACGGCGGGGGCAGGGGGCAGTTCTTC. Translated, it gives CASSLYGGGRGQFF. Combining the CDR3 with reference TRBV5-1 and TRBJ2-1 gives the whole variable domain KAGVTQTPRYLIKTRGQQVTLSCSPISGHRSVSWYQQTPGQGLQFLFEYFSETQRNKGNFPGRFSGRQFSNSRSEMNVSTLELGDSALYLCASSLYGGGRGQFFGPGTRLTVL.

The chain links TRBV7-9 to TRBJ1-6; D ambiguous. The CDR3 consists of 15 residues. The V end lost 4 bases, the J end lost 2 bases, and 9 bases lay between the germline ends. The V gene's germline CDR1 is SEHNR and CDR2 FQNEAQ (reference sequence). CDR3 nucleotide sequence: TGTGCCAGCAGCTCCGTAGCGCCCTATAATTCACCCCTCCACTTT. Residues: CASSSVAPYNSPLHF.

In DNA, the CDR3 is TGTGCCAGCAGCCCCCTCCGCGGGGCGTACTATGGCTACACCTTC. It translates to CASSPLRGAYYGYTF. This chain links TRBV14 with TRBJ1-2, with a tentative D call TRBD1 (5 bases). There are 15 residues in the CDR3. The germline V and J ends were trimmed by 4 bases and 3 bases, with 15 bases remaining between them. CDR1 and CDR2 from the germline V gene are SGHDN and FVKESK.

The V and J genes are TRBV28 and TRBJ2-2; D unclear. This CDR3 comprises 13 residues. The V end was cut by 6 bases, the J end by 2 bases, with 7 bases between. From germline, CDR1 is MDHEN and CDR2 SYDVKM. The CDR3 DNA reads TGTGCCAGCAGCCTGATTAACACCGGGGAGCTGTTTTTT. Its translation: CASSLINTGELFF.

The chain uses TRBV15 and TRBJ1-5; maybe TRBD1 (6 bases). Trimming took 5 bases from V and 9 from J, leaving 23 bases between them. CDR1 and CDR2 (germline): LNHNV, YYDKDF (reference sequence). This CDR3 spans 16 amino acids. The CDR3 spells CATSLSGQRPGGPQHF. CDR3 coding DNA: TGTGCCACCAGCTTATCCGGACAGAGACCGGGAGGGCCCCAGCATTTT.

This chain connects TRBV24-1 to TRBJ2-1; a possible D gene is TRBD1 (5 bases). CDR3 size: 16 residues. Germline V gives CDR1 KGHDR, CDR2 SFDVKD. V lost 0 bases and J lost 7, with 15 bases in between. CDR3: CATSDLRAGISNEQFF. CDR3 nucleotide sequence: TGTGCCACCAGTGATTTGAGGGCAGGGATTTCAAATGAGCAGTTCTTC.